Described below is a single T cell receptor (beta chain) sequence and its context. Its target is unknown. This sample was taken from a study of T-cell reconstitution after alpha-beta-depleted transplantation in children. Study-wide findings and caveats: Day-60 TCRbeta diversity that was high in some patients was derived from surviving recipient T cells and thymic progenitors. Reportedly, only several hundred clones from non-depleted graft cells drove alpha-beta T-cell counts at about two months. Hyperexpanded clones declined; after one year, newly produced T cells mostly supplied diversity.

This CDR3 has 15 residues. Germline lookup yields CDR1 MNHEY and CDR2 SMNVEV (reference sequence). The J segment lost 2 bases and the V segment lost 4 bases, leaving 3 bases of the junction unmatched. Unique molecular identifiers were used in preparing the TCRbeta library. TCRdb reprocessed the PCR reads via MiXCR and lists one record per CDR3 protein. The data hold approximately 650,000 distinct CDR3 sequences, with 10% to 15% observed a single time. The V and J genes are TRBV27 and TRBJ2-3; TRBD1 matches at 10 bases. Material: PBMCs, obtained before TCRalphabeta/CD19-depleted stem cell transplant. The TCR originated in a girl aged 2-9 years with congenital amegakaryocytic thrombocytopenia, due to receive a stem cell transplant. The CDR3 bases are TGTGCCAGCAGTTGGGACAGGGGTGACACAGATACGCAGTATTTT. As protein: CASSWDRGDTDTQYF.